This T cell receptor beta chain was identified in a study of cytomegalovirus exposure and HLA in healthy donors. A multiplex PCR was run with 60 Vbeta primers and 13 Jbeta primers. The method was immunoSEQ multiplex PCR; TCRdb's version includes in-frame clones alone and lacks a portion of them. This sample carries about 190,000 clones, roughly 79% of them seen once, and the ten largest clones take approximately 1.5%. The sequence was obtained from a young woman in good health and CMV-seronegative. Sequencing was done on a sample of PBMCs.

DNA for the CDR3: TGTGCCAGCAGTTTAAACAGGGGTCAGCCCCAGCATTTT. Encoded protein: CASSLNRGQPQHF. The V and J genes are TRBV28 and TRBJ1-5; 7 positions match TRBD1. The V segment lost 2 bases and the J segment 6 bases; nucleotides outside the gene matches: 1. Per the germline V gene, CDR1 is MDHEN and CDR2 is SYDVKM. The length of the CDR3 is 13 residues.